The clone carrying this TCR beta chain occurred many times. Its antigen is not known. The time point denotes: before preoperative PTX-NDP chemotherapy. This sample was taken from a study of esophageal squamous cell carcinoma under preoperative chemotherapy. Overall study context: Samples included peripheral blood T cells as well as tumor-infiltrating lymphocytes.

Findings and limits, study-wide: Clonal contraction, more than amplification, hit abundant clones after paclitaxel-nedaplatin. Chemotherapy was followed by significantly higher TCR diversity in peripheral T cells only, not tumor-infiltrating lymphocytes. After treatment, tumor-infiltrating lymphocytes seemed to come partly from incoming peripheral T cells, not only local changes.

There are 15 residues in the CDR3. CDR1 SGHTA and CDR2 FQGTGA come from the germline V gene. TCRdb used MiXCR to reprocess the PCR reads, holding one entry per CDR3 protein. The sample yields about 30,000 distinct CDR3 sequences, roughly 52% seen once. The source is a human donor with esophageal squamous cell carcinoma. The donor label of this sample is uncertain. The sample was acquired from a patient given preoperative chemotherapy. The chain links TRBV7-3 to TRBJ2-1; possible D gene TRBD1, 6 bases. The J call is doubtful: the DNA matches TRBJ2-7 better. Written as DNA, the CDR3 is TGTGCCAGCAGCTTAACAGGACAGCCATACAATGAGCAGTACTTC. Its protein is CASSLTGQPYNEQYF.